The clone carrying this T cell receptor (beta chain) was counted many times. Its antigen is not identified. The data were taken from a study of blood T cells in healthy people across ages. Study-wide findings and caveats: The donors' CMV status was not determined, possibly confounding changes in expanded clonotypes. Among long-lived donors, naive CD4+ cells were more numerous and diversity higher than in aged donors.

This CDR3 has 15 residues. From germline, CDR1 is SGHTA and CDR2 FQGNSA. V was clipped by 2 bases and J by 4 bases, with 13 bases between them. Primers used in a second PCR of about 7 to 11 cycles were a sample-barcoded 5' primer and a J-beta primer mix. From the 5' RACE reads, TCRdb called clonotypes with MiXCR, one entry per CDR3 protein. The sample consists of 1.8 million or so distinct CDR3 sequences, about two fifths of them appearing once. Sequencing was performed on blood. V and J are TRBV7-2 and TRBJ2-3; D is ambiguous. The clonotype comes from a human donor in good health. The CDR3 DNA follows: TGTGCCAGCAGCTTAAGTCCAGCCGAAGCAGATACGCAGTATTTT. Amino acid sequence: CASSLSPAEADTQYF. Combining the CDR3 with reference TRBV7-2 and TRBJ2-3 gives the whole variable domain GAGVSQSPSNKVTEKGKDVELRCDPISGHTALYWYRQSLGQGLEFLIYFQGNSAPDKSGLPSDRFSAERTGGSVSTLTIQRTQQEDSAVYLCASSLSPAEADTQYFGPGTRLTVL.